This T cell receptor (beta chain) was profiled in a study of blood T cell repertoires in COVID-19. Sequencing used immunoSEQ multiplex PCR; TCRdb keeps in-frame clones, though not all of them. The sample contains 50,000 to 85,000 clones, about 90% of which appear only once. The V and J ends lost 3 bases and 3 bases respectively, with 10 bases between them. This CDR3 is 13 amino acids long. The germline CDR1 and CDR2 sequences are SGHKS and YYEKEE (reference sequence). This clone was seen once. Sequencing input: peripheral blood. The clonotype originates from a human donor in a cohort sampled during active COVID-19. J is TRBJ2-7 and V is TRBV5-5, with D possibly matching TRBD1 (5 bases). The CDR3 DNA reads as TGTGCCAGCAGCTGGCAGGGCGGCTACGAGCAGTACTTC. Its translation is CASSWQGGYEQYF.